A selection of T cell receptor beta chains follows, all from one sample in a study of blood T cells in healthy people across ages. TCRdb reprocessed the 5' RACE reads via MiXCR and lists one record per CDR3 protein. The sample records fewer than 900,000 distinct CDR3 sequences, 49% being singletons. The sequencing sample was made of blood. These receptors originate from a woman between 55 and 75 years old in good health. CDR3s include the opening cysteine and the closing phenylalanine or tryptophan. A D gene is named only where the DNA matches it firmly. Not all rows give a size; the values are once, few, many and, for expanded clones, a class.

>TRBJ2-7|11|few|-|TRBV2
TGTGCCAGCCGGACGGGCTACGAGCAGTACTTC
CASRTGYEQYF
>TRBJ2-7|13|-|TRBD1|TRBV19
TGTGCCAGCCGGGACAGGGGGCAATACGAGCAGTACTTC
CASRDRGQYEQYF
>TRBJ1-6|13|once|-|TRBV2
TGTGCCAGCACCGAGGGGGGATATTCACCCCTCCACTTT
CASTEGGYSPLHF
>TRBJ1-3|14|-|-|TRBV6-6
TGTGCCAGCAGCGCGTCAGGAACTGGAAACACCATATATTTT
CASSASGTGNTIYF
>TRBJ2-7|14|-|TRBD1|TRBV5-1
TGCGCCAGCAGCTCTCCGGGACAGAGGATCGAGCAGTACTTC
CASSSPGQRIEQYF
>TRBJ2-1|16|many|-|TRBV28
TGTGCCAGCAGTTTTCCATTACAGGGAGTCTACAATGAGCAGTTCTTC
CASSFPLQGVYNEQFF
>TRBJ1-6|14|-|TRBD1|TRBV10-3
TGTGCCGCAAGACAGGGGAACTATAATTCACCCCTCCACTTT
CAARQGNYNSPLHF
>TRBJ1-1|13|many|-|TRBV20-1
TGCAGTGCTAGAGATCCAAAAAACACTGAAGCTTTCTTT
CSARDPKNTEAFF
>TRBJ2-5|15|once|TRBD2|TRBV5-1
TGCGCCAGCAGCAGGAGCGGGGGTACGGAAGAGACCCAGTACTTC
CASSRSGGTEETQYF
>TRBJ2-5|14|-|-|TRBV19
TGTGCCAGTAGTATGAGGGCCCGTCAAGAGACCCAGTACTTC
CASSMRARQETQYF
>TRBJ2-1|11|-|-|TRBV28
TGTGCCGGCGTACTAGATAATGAGCAGTTCTTC
CAGVLDNEQFF
>TRBJ2-6|17|-|TRBD1|TRBV9
TGTGCCAGCAGCTTACAGGGGATGAGCTCTGGGGCCAACGTCCTGACTTTC
CASSLQGMSSGANVLTF
>TRBJ2-5|12|-|-|TRBV20-1
TGCAGTGCTAGCGGGAGTAAAGAGACCCAGTACTTC
CSASGSKETQYF
>TRBJ1-6|11|-|-|TRBV28
TGTGCCAGCAGTTACAATTCACCCCTCCACTTT
CASSYNSPLHF
>TRBJ2-5|15|-|TRBD2|TRBV20-1
TGCAGTGCTAGAGACCCACGAGCGGGACGAGAGACCCAGTACTTC
CSARDPRAGRETQYF
>TRBJ1-5|13|-|-|TRBV20-1
TGCAGTGTGGGCAGGGCTTACAATCAGCCCCAGCATTTT
CSVGRAYNQPQHF
>TRBJ2-3|16|-|TRBD2|TRBV20-1
TGCAGTGCTGGGGGACTAGCGGGGATATTCACAGATACGCAGTATTTT
CSAGGLAGIFTDTQYF
>TRBJ2-7|16|-|-|TRBV4-1
TGCGCCATCAGCCCTCCGGGCAGGGACCTTAAGTACGAGCAGTACTTC
CAISPPGRDLKYEQYF
>TRBJ1-2|14|-|-|TRBV3-1
TGTGCCAGCAGCCCACTTACGGTAAACTATGGCTACACCTTC
CASSPLTVNYGYTF
>TRBJ2-7|15|-|TRBD1|TRBV7-6
TGTGCCAGCACCTTACGGACAGGGGCCTCCTACGAGCAGTACTTC
CASTLRTGASYEQYF
>TRBJ2-3|14|-|-|TRBV9
TGTGCCAGCAGCGTACAGGGAAAGCCAGATACACGGTATTTT
CASSVQGKPDTRYF
>TRBJ2-7|14|few|TRBD1|TRBV25-1
TGTGCCAGCAGTGGGGACAGGGGTGACTACGAGCAGTACTTC
CASSGDRGDYEQYF
>TRBJ1-1|15|-|-|TRBV5-1
TGCGCCAGCAGGTGGGGGGCCTTGGCGGACACTGAAGCTTTCTTT
CASRWGALADTEAFF
>TRBJ2-1|15|few|TRBD2|TRBV9
TGTGCCAGCAGCGTTTTAGCGGGAGGCCTCAATGAGCAGTTCTTC
CASSVLAGGLNEQFF
>TRBJ2-1|21|-|TRBD2|TRBV5-1
TGCGCCAGCAGCTTGGCCCCAGGGACTAGCGGCTTTCCGAGCTCCTACAATGAGCAGTTCTTC
CASSLAPGTSGFPSSYNEQFF
>TRBJ2-1|15|-|-|TRBV7-9
TGTGCCAGCAGCTTAAGGCAGGTCTATACCAATGAGCAGTTCTTC
CASSLRQVYTNEQFF
>TRBJ2-7|11|few|-|TRBV20-1
TGCAGTGCTAGCAGGACCTACGAGCAGTACTTC
CSASRTYEQYF
>TRBJ2-7|14|-|TRBD2|TRBV28
TGTGCCAGCAGCCGACCGGGACTATCGTACGAGCAGTACTTC
CASSRPGLSYEQYF
>TRBJ2-7|15|-|TRBD2|TRBV24-1
TGTGCCACCACCGGCAGTACGGGAGGCTACAATGAGCAGTACTTC
CATTGSTGGYNEQYF
>TRBJ1-2|12|few|-|TRBV18
TGTGCCAGCTCACCAGGAAGCTATGGCTACACCTTC
CASSPGSYGYTF
>TRBJ1-2|15|-|-|TRBV20-1
TGCAGTGCTAGAGAAGGCAGATCCATTAACTATGGCTACACCTTC
CSAREGRSINYGYTF
>TRBJ2-1|12|-|-|TRBV4-3
TGCGCCAGCAGCCAAGCCAAGCGACAGCAGTTCTTC
CASSQAKRQQFF
>TRBJ2-7|15|-|-|TRBV18
TGTGCCAGCTCACCCCAGGACAGCAATTCCTACGAGCAGTACTTC
CASSPQDSNSYEQYF
>TRBJ1-4|16|-|TRBD1|TRBV4-3
TGCACCAGCAGCCAAGACCCCGGGACAGGGAATGAAAAACTGTTTTTT
CTSSQDPGTGNEKLFF
>TRBJ2-7|17|-|-|TRBV19
TGTGCCAGTAGTATAGATTATCGGCAGGTGAGCTCCTACGAGCAGTACTTC
CASSIDYRQVSSYEQYF
>TRBJ2-1|15|many|-|TRBV7-2
TGTGCCAGCAGCACAAGGGGTGTGCCCTACAATGAGCAGTTCTTC
CASSTRGVPYNEQFF
>TRBJ1-2|16|-|TRBD1|TRBV4-2
TGTGCCAGCAGCCAGGTGGATCGACAGGGGACGGATGGCTACACCTTC
CASSQVDRQGTDGYTF
>TRBJ2-1|16|-|TRBD2|TRBV4-3
TGCGCCAGCAGCCAGATAGCGGGTGGCTCCTACAATGAGCAGTTCTTC
CASSQIAGGSYNEQFF
>TRBJ1-2|13|-|-|TRBV28
TGTGCCAGCAGCCCCGAGGTTGTATATGGCTACACCTTC
CASSPEVVYGYTF
>TRBJ2-1|15|-|TRBD2|TRBV7-3
TGTGTCAGCAGCTACCTAGCGGGAGGATACAATGAGCAGTTCTTC
CVSSYLAGGYNEQFF
>TRBJ2-1|13|few|-|TRBV20-1
TGCAGTGCTCCCCCCGCCCCCGGGAATGAGCAGTTCTTC
CSAPPAPGNEQFF
>TRBJ2-1|15|once|TRBD2|TRBV12-3/TRBV12-4
TGTGCCAGCACTATAGCGGGAGGGCCCAACAATGAGCAGTTCTTC
CASTIAGGPNNEQFF
>TRBJ2-1|13|-|-|TRBV5-1
TGCGCCAGCAGCCTAGCCGGACAGTATGAGCAGTTCTTC
CASSLAGQYEQFF